The TCR beta chain described here comes from a study of blood T cells in healthy people across ages (dated by TCRdb to between 2015 and 2016). With respect to the entire study: In model experiments, template switching captured about one uniquely barcoded TCR beta cDNA molecule for every two T cells. The study measured age-related changes in TCR beta repertoire diversity using deep sequencing normalized with unique cDNA molecular identifiers. The donors were split into four age groups: young (average about 16 years), middle-aged (roughly 40), aged (more than 60) and long-lived (82). Donors of different ages were randomly distributed across sequencing lanes to avoid experimental bias. Using the same blood draw, the study looked at two additional independent replicas of 1 million unique cDNA reads for two donors, one aged 18 to 29 and the other aged 80 or older.

A note on this clonotype: Its recognized antigen is unknown. Base qualities were left out, and no much larger clone turns up one base away.

What the authors observed across the whole study: Because profiling used bulk unsorted PBMCs, naive and antigen-experienced compartments could not be compared conclusively. Estimates of total diversity from one million sequenced T cells were regarded as lower bounds and underestimates. The percentage of naive T cells measured by flow cytometry correlated strongly with observed TCR beta diversity. Observed TCR beta diversity per million T cells fell roughly linearly with age, and a significant reduction was already apparent by age around 36. Donor CMV infection status was unknown, potentially confounding age-related changes in expanded clonotypes. The long-lived group showed more naive CD4+ T cells, fewer expanded clones and increased TCR diversity than the aged group, suggesting age selection.

The donors were 40 or so Caucasian individuals from Russia, aged roughly 6 to 100 years, who were systemically healthy. Roughly 9.5 milliliters of peripheral blood were drawn from each donor into EDTA-treated Vacutainer tubes. Ficoll-Paque density-gradient centrifugation was used to isolate PBMCs, with at least 6.5 million per sample. Total RNA was extracted from PBMCs with Trizol reagent, with at least 6 micrograms obtained per sample. Naive CD45RAhigh/CD27high T cell percentages were measured by flow cytometry on a PBMC aliquot from every donor. Library generation was performed with 5' RACE. The sequencer was an Illumina HiSeq 2500. The second PCR ran for roughly 7 to 12 cycles and used a J-beta primer mix along with a sample-barcoded 5' primer. Each TCR beta cDNA molecule received a unique molecular identifier from a template-switch 5' adaptor carrying 12 random nucleotides. At least 2.5 million CDR3-containing paired-end reads were obtained from each sample. First-strand cDNA synthesis was performed from all RNA using the Mint cDNA synthesis kit, with priming by a TRBC-specific oligonucleotide. All cDNA was treated with uracil-DNA glycosylase and then went through a first 18-cycle PCR with the universal primers M1SS and BC2_uni_R. As for how the authors treated the data: For normalization, 1 million high-quality reads were randomly selected from each sample, with every read carrying a distinct molecular identifier. Reads with shared molecular identifiers were discarded instead of being binned into consensus sequences. MiTCR, with a Q25 quality threshold and the strictest error-elimination algorithm, was used for CDR3 identification, clonotype clustering and error correction. A nonparametric unseen species model with Euler transformation was used to estimate a lower bound on total TCR beta diversity. The raw public reads went through TCRdb reprocessing: fastp at Q25, MiXCR clone calling, in-frame beta chains kept. CDR3 protein sequences are deduplicated, and each keeps its most common genes and DNA. The V and J calls and clone size come from TCRdb's table, not from the authors' own analysis. The sample profile shows more than 800,000 distinct CDR3 sequences; over 35% of them were found once. 18% of the sample is held by the ten biggest clonotypes.

Measured from the cysteine to the phenylalanine, the CDR3 is 15 residues long. Only the CDR3 part of the read is kept: 45 bases, read in frame from the first base. V is reduced by 0 bases and J by 5 bases, leaving a spacing of 11 bases between them. CDR1 SGHRS and CDR2 YFSETQ are derived from the germline V gene. The TCR comes from an older woman in good health. Sequencing was done on a sample of blood. Recombination joined TRBV5-1 with TRBJ2-2; possibly the D gene is TRBD1, per 6 matching bases. The nucleotide sequence reads as follows: TGCGCCAGCAGCTTGGCAACCAGGGGAACCGGGGAGCTGTTTTTT. It encodes CASSLATRGTGELFF.